This T cell receptor beta chain came from a study of cytomegalovirus exposure and HLA in healthy donors. Study as a whole: The Caucasian-associated ancestry cluster held roughly 81% of over 350 genotyped donors. General observations from the study: Among CMV-associated TCR beta chains, most appeared HLA-restricted in a later analysis.

Researchers ran the PCR with 60 Vbeta and 13 Jbeta primers. The assay was immunoSEQ multiplex PCR, and TCRdb's table has in-frame clones only and misses some. The table shows 110,000 or so clones, with over 75% occurring only once. The CDR3 spans 14 residues. Germline CDR1 reads MNHNY; CDR2 reads SVGAGI (reference sequence). Worth noting for this clone: The antigen is not known.

The chain carries TRBV6-6 and TRBJ2-5; D gene unclear. Gene TRBJ2-7 matches the end of the DNA better, so the J call may be wrong. The sequenced sample was PBMCs. This sequence originates from a woman aged 30 to 39 in good health and CMV-seropositive. The CDR3 spells CASSYSRSSYEQYF. The CDR3 nucleotides read TGTGCCAGCAGTTACTCCAGGTCCTCCTACGAGCAGTACTTC.